Listed below are T cell receptor beta chains from one sample, sequenced in a study of tissue T cells after allogeneic stem cell transplantation. Here immunoSEQ multiplex PCR was the method, and the copy in TCRdb shows in-frame clones only, minus some. The sample holds 25,000 to 30,000 clones, around 86% seen once. The material sequenced was blood, taken before transplantation. The receptors were gathered from a woman between 18 and 55 years old who later had graft-versus-host disease after an allogeneic stem cell transplant. The CDR3 runs from the conserved cysteine through the conserved F or W. A D gene is named only where the DNA matches it firmly. Size is stated for part of the rows, as once, few or many counts, or as a class when the clone is expanded.

>TRBJ1-2|TRBD1|-|TRBV4-1
CASSQDGTGGSYGYTF
TGCGCCAGCAGCCAAGATGGGACAGGGGGTTCCTATGGCTACACCTTC
>TRBJ2-4|TRBD1|-|TRBV3-1/TRBV3-2
CASSQEEGTENIQYF
TGTGCCAGCAGCCAAGAAGAAGGGACAGAAAACATTCAGTACTTC
>TRBJ2-7|-|-|TRBV27
CASSHSRRDGVLEQYF
TGTGCCAGCAGTCACTCACGCCGGGACGGAGTTCTCGAGCAGTACTTC
>TRBJ2-2|-|-|TRBV24-1
CATSANRESGELFF
TGTGCCACCAGTGCAAACAGGGAGTCCGGGGAGCTGTTTTTT
>TRBJ2-7|-|once|TRBV6-6
CASSTTGTTYEQYF
TGTGCCAGCAGCACTACAGGGACCACCTACGAGCAGTACTTC
>TRBJ2-1|TRBD1|-|TRBV6-1
CASSEQGDYNEQFF
TGTGCCAGCAGTGAACAGGGGGACTACAATGAGCAGTTCTTC
>TRBJ2-7|-|-|TRBV5-1
CASSLLGDEQYF
TGCGCCAGCAGCTTGCTAGGGGACGAGCAGTACTTC
>TRBJ2-5|-|once|TRBV6-1
CASSERFSGVGRETQYF
TGTGCCAGCAGTGAAAGGTTTTCGGGCGTGGGTCGGGAGACCCAGTACTTC
>TRBJ2-7|-|once|TRBV27
CASSFKWGSYEQYF
TGTGCCAGCAGTTTTAAATGGGGTTCCTACGAGCAGTACTTC
>TRBJ2-3|TRBD2|-|TRBV7-3
CASSLRAGASTDTQYF
TGTGCCAGCAGCTTAAGAGCGGGGGCATCCACAGATACGCAGTATTTT
>TRBJ2-1|TRBD2|few|TRBV4-3
CASSQDTSGGYNEQFF
TGCGCCAGCAGCCAAGATACTAGCGGGGGGTACAATGAGCAGTTCTTC
>TRBJ1-5|-|once|TRBV3-1/TRBV3-2
CASSQDGPGQPQHF
TGTGCCAGCAGCCAAGATGGGCCGGGTCAGCCCCAGCATTTT
>TRBJ1-5|-|once|TRBV19
CASSIIAQINQPQHF
TGTGCCAGTAGTATAATCGCACAGATCAATCAGCCCCAGCATTTT
>TRBJ1-1|-|-|TRBV5-1
CASSLGWDLNTEAFF
TGCGCCAGCAGCTTAGGATGGGACCTGAACACTGAAGCTTTCTTT
>TRBJ1-2|-|-|TRBV5-6
CASSLPGGGGYTF
TGTGCCAGCAGCCTCCCCGGGGGGGGAGGCTACACCTTC
>TRBJ2-7|-|-|TRBV7-3
CASSPGTDSYEQYF
TGTGCCAGCAGCCCGGGGACGGACTCCTACGAGCAGTACTTC
>TRBJ2-2|-|-|TRBV2
CASRKDTNTGELFF
TGTGCCAGCAGAAAGGACACGAACACCGGGGAGCTGTTTTTT
>TRBJ1-5|TRBD1|few|TRBV4-3
CASSYGTGNQPQHF
TGCGCCAGCAGCTACGGGACAGGGAATCAGCCCCAGCATTTT
>TRBJ2-1|TRBD2|-|TRBV5-1
CATSFGGSYNEQFF
TGCGCCACAAGCTTCGGCGGGAGCTACAATGAGCAGTTCTTC
>TRBJ2-1|TRBD2|-|TRBV5-1
CASSYASGGYNEQFF
TGCGCCAGCAGCTACGCTAGCGGGGGGTACAATGAGCAGTTCTTC
>TRBJ1-1|-|once|TRBV28
CASSPVRGGTEAFF
TGTGCCAGCAGTCCGGTACGCGGGGGCACTGAAGCTTTCTTT
>TRBJ2-7|-|-|TRBV21-1
CASSTGLASYEQYF
TGTGCCAGCAGCACGGGTCTAGCCTCTTACGAGCAGTACTTC
>TRBJ2-7|TRBD1|-|TRBV27
CASSLSPGTGTYEQYF
TGTGCCAGCAGTTTGAGTCCCGGGACAGGGACCTACGAGCAGTACTTC
>TRBJ1-5|-|medium-sized|TRBV18
CASSRAQPQHF
TGTGCCAGCTCGCGGGCTCAGCCCCAGCATTTT